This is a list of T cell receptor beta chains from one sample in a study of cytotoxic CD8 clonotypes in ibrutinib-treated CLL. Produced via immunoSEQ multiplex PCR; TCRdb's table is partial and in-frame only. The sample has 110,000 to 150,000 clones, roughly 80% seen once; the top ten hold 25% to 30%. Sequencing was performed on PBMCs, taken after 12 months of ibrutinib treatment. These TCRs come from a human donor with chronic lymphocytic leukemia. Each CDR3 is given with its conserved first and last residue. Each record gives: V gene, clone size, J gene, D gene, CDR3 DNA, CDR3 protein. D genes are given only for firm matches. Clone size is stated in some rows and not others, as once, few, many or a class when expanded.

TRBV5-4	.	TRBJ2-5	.	TGCGCCAGCAGCCAAGTCCACTCAGCTACCGAGACCCAGTACTTC	CASSQVHSATETQYF
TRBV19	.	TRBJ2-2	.	TGTGCCAGTAGTATTATAGGGGTGGGGGACACCGGGGAGCTGTTTTTT	CASSIIGVGDTGELFF
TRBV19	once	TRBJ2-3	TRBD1	TGTGCCAGCACGCCACGACAGGGTGTCACAGATACGCAGTATTTT	CASTPRQGVTDTQYF
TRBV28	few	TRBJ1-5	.	TGTGCCAGCAGTTTGACGCGGGGCAATCAGCCCCAGCATTTT	CASSLTRGNQPQHF
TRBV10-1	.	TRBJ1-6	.	TGCGCCAACTTAGATAGACCCTACTGCCACTTT	CANLDRPYCHF
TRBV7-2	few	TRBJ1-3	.	TGTGCCAGCAGCCCCAGTGGCTCTGGAAACACCATATATTTT	CASSPSGSGNTIYF
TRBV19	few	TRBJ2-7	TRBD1	TGTGCCAGTACCCCCGGGACAGGGGGCACCTACGAGCAGTACTTC	CASTPGTGGTYEQYF
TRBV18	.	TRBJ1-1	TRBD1	TGTGCCAGCTCACCTGACAGGGTAGGGACTGAAGCTTTCTTT	CASSPDRVGTEAFF
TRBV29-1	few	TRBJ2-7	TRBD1	TGCAGCGTCGTACAGGGGGTCAAGTACGAGCAGTACTTC	CSVVQGVKYEQYF
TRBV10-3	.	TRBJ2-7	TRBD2	TGTGCCATCAGTAGCGGACTAGCGGGGTGGGGTGAGCAGTACTTC	CAISSGLAGWGEQYF
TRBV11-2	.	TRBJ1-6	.	TGTGCCAGCAGCTTGGGCGTATATAATTCACCCCTCCACTTT	CASSLGVYNSPLHF